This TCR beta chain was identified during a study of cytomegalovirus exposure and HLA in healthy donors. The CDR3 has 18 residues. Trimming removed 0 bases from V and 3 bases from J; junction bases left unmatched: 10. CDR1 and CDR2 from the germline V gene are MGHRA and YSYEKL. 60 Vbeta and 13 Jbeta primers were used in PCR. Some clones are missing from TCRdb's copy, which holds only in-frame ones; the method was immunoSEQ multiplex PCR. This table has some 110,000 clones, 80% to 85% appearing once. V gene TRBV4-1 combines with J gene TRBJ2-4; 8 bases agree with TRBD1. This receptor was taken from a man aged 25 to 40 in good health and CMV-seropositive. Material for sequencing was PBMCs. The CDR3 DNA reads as TGCGCCAGCAGCCAAGACGGATGGACAGGGCCTTTCAAAAACATTCAGTACTTC. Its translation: CASSQDGWTGPFKNIQYF.